This passage covers 28 T cell receptor beta chains from one sample sequenced in a study of blood T cell repertoires in COVID-19. This table comes from immunoSEQ multiplex PCR, and its TCRdb copy is limited to in-frame clones, with some not included. The sample has just over 650,000 clones; approximately 90% are singletons. Material: peripheral blood. The source is a woman under 30 with acute or convalescent COVID-19.

The CDR3 is CASSRDRGTQADTQYF. For the CDR3, the DNA is TGCGCCAGCAGCCGGGACAGGGGGACTCAGGCAGATACGCAGTATTTT. The chain joins TRBV4-3 to TRBJ2-3; 11 nucleotides match TRBD1. The J segment lost 4 bases and the V segment lost 4 bases, leaving 7 bases of the junction unmatched. This CDR3 region has 16 residues. Germline V lookup: CDR1 LGHNA, CDR2 YSLEER.

The chain uses TRBV6-2 or TRBV6-3 and TRBJ1-1; the match to TRBD1 covers 7 bases. From germline, CDR1 is MNHEY and CDR2 SVGEGT. V gave up 0 bases and J gave up 4 bases; unmatched junction bases: 5. The CDR3 has 15 residues. CDR3 in amino acids: CASSYSLRGTTEAFF. The CDR3 DNA reads as TGTGCCAGCAGTTACTCCCTCAGGGGGACCACTGAAGCTTTCTTT.

This rearrangement joins TRBV11-1 to TRBJ1-1, with 9 bases fitting TRBD1. The V gene end was trimmed by 5 bases and the J gene end by 4 bases; junction bases not matched to a gene: 11. CDR3 length equals 16 residues. Germline V lookup: CDR1 SGHAT, CDR2 FQDESV (reference sequence). CDR3 protein: CASSGGTGIRVTEAFF. The CDR3 bases are TGTGCCAGCAGCGGAGGGACAGGGATTAGGGTCACTGAAGCTTTCTTT. Full variable domain (remainder filled in from reference TRBV11-1 and TRBJ1-1): EAEVAQSPRYKITEKSQAVAFWCDPISGHATLYWYRQILGQGPELLVQFQDESVVDDSQLPKDRFSAERLKGVDSTLKIQPAELGDSAMYLCASSGGTGIRVTEAFFGQGTRLTVV.

The rearrangement links TRBV11-2 to TRBJ2-2; tentatively, D is TRBD1 (5 bases). This CDR3 comprises 16 residues. Germline loops: CDR1 SGHAT, CDR2 FQNNGV. V lost 2 bases to trimming and J lost 6 bases, with 16 bases between them. CDR3 bases: TGTGCCAGCAGCTTATATCTCCAGGGTTCGTCCGGGGAGCTGTTTTTT. It translates to CASSLYLQGSSGELFF.

This chain links TRBV4-3 with TRBJ2-7; the match to TRBD1 covers 7 bases. The CDR3 contains 17 residues. Losses at the gene ends were 0 bases for V and 4 bases for J; bases not matched to a gene: 12. Looked up from germline, CDR1 is LGHNA and CDR2 is YSLEER. CDR3 bases: TGCGCCAGCAGCCAAGACGATGGGCAGGGGGACCTATACGAGCAGTACTTC. Protein product: CASSQDDGQGDLYEQYF.

This rearrangement joins TRBV11-3 to TRBJ1-1, with D uncertain. The CDR3 is 12 residues long. The V gene's germline CDR1 is SGHNT and CDR2 YENEEA. The V end lost 1 base, the J end lost 8 bases, and 8 bases lay between the germline ends. CDR3 sequence (DNA): TGTGCCAGCAGCTTAGGGGCAGGCGAAGCTTTCTTT. It translates to CASSLGAGEAFF.

The rearrangement joins TRBV24-1 to TRBJ1-2; no reliable D call. This CDR3 is built from 14 residues. V was shortened by 1 base and J by 0 bases, with 5 bases between the two germline ends. Looked up from germline, CDR1 is KGHDR and CDR2 is SFDVKD. The CDR3 is CATSDLGANYGYTF. The CDR3 DNA reads as TGTGCCACCAGTGATTTAGGAGCTAACTATGGCTACACCTTC.

The V gene is TRBV7-3, the J gene TRBJ2-1, with 8 nucleotides matching TRBD2. Trimming took 3 bases from V and 4 from J; bases not matched to a gene: 2. The CDR3 spans 14 residues. CDR1 and CDR2 from the germline V gene are SGHTA and FQGTGA. In nucleotides, the CDR3 is TGTGCCAGCAGCTTCGGGGGGGTTTACAATGAGCAGTTCTTC. As protein: CASSFGGVYNEQFF.

This rearrangement joins TRBV5-1 to TRBJ2-7; 10 nucleotides agree with TRBD1. The trim removed 1 base at V and 5 bases at J, leaving 9 bases unmatched. This CDR3 has 16 amino acids. Germline V gene data show CDR1 as SGHRS and CDR2 as YFSETQ. The CDR3 sequence: CASSLLGGTGENEQYF. For the CDR3, the DNA is TGCGCCAGCAGCTTGCTTGGAGGGACAGGGGAGAACGAGCAGTACTTC.

The chain carries TRBV9 and TRBJ1-4; no firm D call. Germline V gene data show CDR1 as SGDLS and CDR2 as YYNGEE. V lost 4 bases and J lost 2, with 12 bases in between. The CDR3 runs 15 residues. CDR3 sequence: CASSPSVGTNEKLFF. The CDR3 nucleotides are TGTGCCAGCAGCCCCTCGGTGGGCACTAATGAAAAACTGTTTTTT.

The gene calls are TRBV9 and TRBJ2-3; tentative D call: TRBD2 (5 bases). CDR1 and CDR2 from the germline V gene are SGDLS and YYNGEE. The CDR3 is 13 amino acids. V was trimmed by 4 bases and J by 6 bases, leaving 12 bases between them. This CDR3 is CASSTRPGDTQYF. DNA for the CDR3: TGTGCCAGCAGCACCCGGCCGGGGGATACGCAGTATTTT.

The V gene is TRBV5-1, the J gene TRBJ2-5; maybe TRBD1 (5 bases). Trimming shortened V by 0 bases and J by 8 bases, and 8 bases separated the two germline ends. Germline V gene sequence: CDR1 SGHRS, CDR2 YFSETQ. This CDR3 contains 12 residues. As DNA, the CDR3 is TGCGCCAGCAGCTTGGTAGGGGAAACCCAGTACTTC. Translated: CASSLVGETQYF.

This rearrangement joins TRBV25-1 to TRBJ1-6; 7 bases map to TRBD1. This CDR3 spans 15 amino acids. Germline V gives CDR1 MGHDK, CDR2 SYGVNS. Trimming took 4 bases from V and 7 from J; bases not matched to a gene: 7. CDR3 protein: CASSVKGALNSPLHF. CDR3 bases: TGTGCCAGCAGTGTCAAGGGGGCCCTCAATTCACCCCTCCACTTT.

V usage is TRBV4-3 and J usage is TRBJ2-4, with a possible D match to TRBD1 (6 bases). The CDR3 is 19 residues long. Per the germline V gene, CDR1 is LGHNA and CDR2 is YSLEER. Trimming took off 0 bases at V and 1 base at J, with 19 bases between the two ends. CDR3 DNA: TGCGCCAGCAGCCAAGAGGACAGCGGTGGGGTTAAGGCCAAAAACATTCAGTACTTC. This codes for CASSQEDSGGVKAKNIQYF.

This chain uses TRBV2 with TRBJ2-1; D may be TRBD1 (5 bases). The CDR3 totals 12 residues. The V and J ends lost 1 base and 10 bases respectively, with 8 bases between them. Germline V gives CDR1 SNHLY, CDR2 FYNNEI. The DNA for the CDR3 is TGTGCCAGCAGTGAAGGGGGCGCCGAGCAGTTCTTC. This encodes CASSEGGAEQFF.

V is TRBV4-3 and J is TRBJ1-4; D unclear. CDR3 size: 16 residues. Germline V lookup: CDR1 LGHNA, CDR2 YSLEER. V gave up 0 bases and J gave up 4 bases, with 12 bases separating them. CDR3 coding DNA: TGCGCCAGCAGCCAAGATCGGGTAGGCCGTAATGAAAAACTGTTTTTT. This encodes CASSQDRVGRNEKLFF.

The CDR3 bases are TGTGCCAGCAGCCAACCCCCGGACAATGAGCAGTTCTTC. Translating gives CASSQPPDNEQFF. The chain carries TRBV28 and TRBJ2-1; no firm D call. V lost 6 bases, J lost 5 bases, and 11 bases lay in between. CDR1 is MDHEN, CDR2 SYDVKM, per germline. This CDR3 has 13 residues.

The chain recombines TRBV15 with TRBJ1-1; D is ambiguous. In germline, CDR1 is LNHNV, CDR2 YYDKDF (reference sequence). There are 13 residues in the CDR3. V lost 2 bases, J lost 2 bases, and 6 bases lay in between. As DNA, the CDR3 is TGTGCCACCAGCAGAACAGCTAACACTGAAGCTTTCTTT. Translating gives CATSRTANTEAFF.

The gene calls are TRBV6-5 and TRBJ1-2; D remains unclear. CDR1 and CDR2 (germline): MNHEY, SVGAGI. This CDR3 contains 14 residues. Trimming removed 2 bases from V and 4 bases from J, with 11 bases in between. The CDR3 DNA is TGTGCCAGCAGTTACACAGAATTGGGCTATGGCTACACCTTC. This translates into CASSYTELGYGYTF.

V is TRBV27 and J is TRBJ1-2; 8 bases fit TRBD1. CDR1 MNHEY and CDR2 SMNVEV come from the germline V gene (reference sequence). V lost 2 bases and J lost 5; bases outside the gene matches: 10. The CDR3 has 16 amino acids. CDR3 in DNA: TGTGCCAGCAGTTTAGGCGGCGCAGGGGGCAGGTATGGCTACACCTTC. This codes for CASSLGGAGGRYGYTF.

The chain links TRBV3-1 (or the pseudogene TRBV3-2) to TRBJ1-2; TRBD1 agrees at 9 bases. Germline lookup yields CDR1 LGHDT and CDR2 YNNKEL (reference sequence). This CDR3 spans 13 amino acids. V trimming: 4 bases; J trimming: 4 bases; junction bases outside the gene matches: 1. The CDR3 sequence is CASSRDRAYGYTF. DNA of the CDR3: TGTGCCAGCAGCCGGGACAGGGCCTATGGCTACACCTTC.

The gene calls are TRBV7-2 and TRBJ1-1; 7 positions match TRBD1. Germline V gene lookup returns CDR1 SGHTA and CDR2 FQGNSA. Trimming cost V 4 bases and J 0 bases; bases outside gene matches: 5. CDR3 size: 15 residues. DNA of the CDR3: TGTGCCAGCAGCTACCAGGGGGTAGTGAACACTGAAGCTTTCTTT. This codes for CASSYQGVVNTEAFF.

This clone was picked up one time. V is TRBV10-3 and J is TRBJ1-1; D gene unclear. From germline, CDR1 is ENHRY and CDR2 SYGVKD. With 6 bases removed from V and 6 bases from J, the gap between germline ends came to 11 bases. This CDR3 region has 12 residues. CDR3 coding DNA: TGTGCCATCAGAGCAAGGGAGGCTGAAGCTTTCTTT. It codes for CAIRAREAEAFF.

This clone turned up a few times. The chain uses TRBV6-1 and TRBJ1-2; 7 bases match TRBD1. Germline loops: CDR1 MNHNS, CDR2 SASEGT. This CDR3 has 17 amino acids. V shed 4 bases and J 3 bases; nucleotides not matched to a gene: 14. The CDR3 DNA is TGTGCCAGCAGTGCAGACTTACAGGGGCTAGGGGACTATGGCTACACCTTC. This encodes CASSADLQGLGDYGYTF.

The V gene is TRBV6-4, the J gene TRBJ2-3, with D hard to call. The V gene's germline CDR1 is MRHNA and CDR2 SNTAGT. The CDR3 is 13 residues long. V was trimmed by 4 bases and J by 0 bases, leaving 5 bases between them. CDR3 residues: CASSAGSTDTQYF. In DNA, the CDR3 is TGTGCCAGCAGTGCGGGTAGCACAGATACGCAGTATTTT.

The rearrangement joins TRBV24-1 to TRBJ2-1; TRBD2 matches 7 bases. CDR3 length equals 15 residues. Germline-derived CDR1 and CDR2 are KGHDR and SFDVKD. The V gene end was trimmed by 0 bases and the J gene end by 4 bases; junction bases not matched to a gene: 2. The CDR3 loop is CATSDLEGGYNEQFF. CDR3 sequence (DNA): TGTGCCACCAGTGATTTGGAGGGAGGGTACAATGAGCAGTTCTTC.

The chain is built from TRBV13 and TRBJ1-6; tentative D call: TRBD1 (5 bases). From germline, CDR1 is PRHDT and CDR2 FYEKMQ (reference sequence). V was clipped by 0 bases and J by 10 bases, with 10 bases between them. The CDR3 contains 14 residues. The CDR3 loop reads CASSLGQDRSPLHF. The CDR3 bases are TGTGCCAGCAGCTTAGGACAGGATCGATCACCCCTCCACTTT.

In nucleotides, the CDR3 is TGTGCCAGCAGCCTTGGGGGGGGCATGAACACTGAAGCTTTCTTT. This gives the protein CASSLGGGMNTEAFF. This rearrangement joins TRBV3-1 (or the pseudogene TRBV3-2) to TRBJ1-1; D perhaps matches TRBD1 (6 bases). CDR1 LGHDT and CDR2 YNNKEL come from the germline V gene (reference sequence). This CDR3 contains 15 residues. The V and J ends lost 4 bases and 0 bases respectively, with 12 bases between them.